The next 30 T cell receptor beta chains were all read from a single sample in a study of response to subunit inactivated influenza vaccine. Each CDR3 protein is one row after TCRdb ran MiXCR on the RT-PCR reads. Among some 800,000 distinct CDR3 sequences listed, over 20% were seen once. The sample was PBMCs from blood, taken roughly 5 days after vaccination. Receptors were obtained from a middle-aged man who received an inactivated influenza vaccine.

This clonotype was detected a few times. The V and J genes are TRBV5-1 and TRBJ2-1; D is uncertain. V lost 0 bases and J 6 bases, leaving 16 bases between the germline ends. CDR3 size: 16 residues. CDR1 is SGHRS, CDR2 YFSETQ, per germline. The CDR3 nucleotides read TGCGCCAGCAGCTTGGTACGCGGTAGAGGTAGCAATGAGCAGTTCTTC. Translation gives CASSLVRGRGSNEQFF.

This clonotype has at least ten counts. The rearrangement uses TRBV7-2 and TRBJ2-1; 8 bases agree with TRBD2. The length of the CDR3 is 15 residues. Germline V CDR1 and CDR2: SGHTA, FQGNSA. Trimming cost V 1 base and J 4 bases; bases outside gene matches: 3. CDR3 sequence: CASSLDGRDYNEQFF. The CDR3 DNA is TGTGCCAGCAGCTTAGACGGGAGGGATTACAATGAGCAGTTCTTC.

This clonotype was counted ten times or more. CDR3 DNA sequence: TGCAGCGTTGACTTCACCGGGACTAGCACGGATGAGCAGTTCTTC. It translates to CSVDFTGTSTDEQFF. This sequence joins TRBV29-1 and TRBJ2-1; 9 nucleotides agree with TRBD2. The CDR3 spans 15 residues. Trimming cost V 3 bases and J 8 bases; bases outside gene matches: 11. Germline V CDR1 and CDR2: SQVTM, ANQGSEA.

This CDR3 is CASSLNGATDTQYF. DNA for the CDR3: TGTGCCAGCAGCTTAAACGGGGCAACAGATACGCAGTATTTT. The genes are TRBV7-3 and TRBJ2-3; D may be TRBD1 or TRBD2 (5 bases each). This CDR3 contains 14 residues. Germline lookup yields CDR1 SGHTA and CDR2 FQGTGA. V lost 1 base to trimming and J lost 3 bases, with 8 bases between them.

This clonotype was counted ten times or more. This chain links TRBV12-3 or TRBV12-4 with TRBJ2-3; 10 bases align to TRBD2. The CDR3 has 17 amino acids. J gave up 2 bases and V 6 bases, and 11 bases lay outside the gene matches. CDR3 in DNA: TGTGCCAGCAGCCCAGCGGGGGGGGTTCGTTTCACAGATACGCAGTATTTT. The encoded protein is CASSPAGGVRFTDTQYF.

This clonotype was seen only a few times. The chain uses TRBV5-1 and TRBJ2-5; 7 bases agree with TRBD1. The CDR3 sequence is 15 residues long. The J segment lost 5 bases and the V segment lost 0 bases, leaving 7 bases of the junction unmatched. The germline V gene has CDR1 SGHRS and CDR2 YFSETQ. The CDR3 protein is CASSLATGVRETQYF. The CDR3 DNA reads as TGCGCCAGCAGCTTGGCAACAGGGGTGAGGGAGACCCAGTACTTC.

This clonotype was counted ten times or more. This chain joins TRBV12-3 or TRBV12-4 and TRBJ1-4; 9 bases are shared with TRBD1. Trimming removed 6 bases from V and 8 bases from J; junction bases left unmatched: 7. CDR3 length: 14 amino acids. CDR3 bases: TGTGCCAGCAGCGAACAGGGGGCGCAGGAAAAACTGTTTTTT. Translating gives CASSEQGAQEKLFF.

This clonotype has more than one count but fewer than ten. V and J are TRBV12-3 or TRBV12-4 and TRBJ2-2; 10 bases are a match to TRBD1. The junction had 11 bases not matched to a gene; V was cut back by 7 bases and J by 6 bases. The length of the CDR3 is 16 residues. The CDR3 region has the DNA TGTGCCAGCACCATTACCGGGACAGGGGTCCCCGGGGAGCTGTTTTTT. Translating gives CASTITGTGVPGELFF.

This clonotype was counted only a few times. The chain couples TRBV10-3 to TRBJ2-5; 10 bases map to TRBD1. The V gene's germline CDR1 is ENHRY and CDR2 SYGVKD. J lost 3 bases, V lost 6 bases, and 1 base had no gene match. This CDR3 is built from 13 residues. CDR3 sequence (DNA): TGTGCCATCAGCGGGACAGGGGAAGAGACCCAGTACTTC. Its translation is CAISGTGEETQYF.

In this sample, this clonotype turned up many times. This sequence joins TRBV5-1 and TRBJ2-2; 7 nucleotides align to TRBD1. Germline-derived CDR1 and CDR2 are SGHRS and YFSETQ. J gave up 2 bases and V 3 bases, and 4 bases lay outside the gene matches. CDR3 length: 15 amino acids. This CDR3 reads CASSYDRANTGELFF. In nucleotides, the CDR3 is TGCGCCAGCAGCTATGACAGGGCTAACACCGGGGAGCTGTTTTTT.

V and J are TRBV5-1 and TRBJ2-2; D gene uncertain. CDR1 and CDR2 (germline): SGHRS, YFSETQ. This CDR3 has 15 residues. The ends were cut back, 0 bases at V and 6 bases at J, with 12 bases in the middle. The CDR3 spells CASSLGQLQAGELFF. As DNA, the CDR3 is TGCGCCAGCAGCTTGGGGCAGCTGCAGGCCGGGGAGCTGTTTTTT.

The chain couples TRBV9 to TRBJ2-3; no firm D call. The V gene's germline CDR1 is SGDLS and CDR2 YYNGEE. This CDR3 is built from 15 residues. V was cut by 3 bases and J by 0 bases, with 11 bases left in between. CDR3: CASSARLTSTDTQYF. DNA for the CDR3: TGTGCCAGCAGCGCGCGACTGACTAGCACAGATACGCAGTATTTT.

The gene calls are TRBV4-2 and TRBJ1-2; D gene unclear. Germline-derived CDR1 and CDR2 are LGHNA and YNFKEQ. This CDR3 comprises 14 residues. V was shortened by 0 bases and J by 4 bases, with 9 bases between the two germline ends. CDR3 in DNA: TGTGCCAGCAGCCAAGAACAGTCTTTCTATGGCTACACCTTC. Its translation is CASSQEQSFYGYTF.

This clonotype was counted only a few times. V usage is TRBV29-1 and J usage is TRBJ2-4; TRBD1 agrees at 9 bases. The CDR3 is made up of 15 amino acids. Trimming took 7 bases from V and 9 from J; bases not matched to a gene: 16. Germline V gene sequence: CDR1 SQVTM, CDR2 ANQGSEA. CDR3 nucleotide sequence: TGCAGCGCGGCGGCGGGACAGGGTAGGGGGGGCATTCAGTACTTC. Protein product: CSAAAGQGRGGIQYF.

This chain joins TRBV15 and TRBJ2-7, with TRBD2 matching 11 bases. This CDR3 has 14 amino acids. Germline V gene lookup returns CDR1 LNHNV and CDR2 YYDKDF (reference sequence). Germline trimming cut 5 bases from V and 5 bases from J; bases unmatched to any gene: 5. CDR3 DNA: TGTGCCACCAGCGGGACTAGCGGCATCCACGAGCAGTACTTC. Amino acid sequence: CATSGTSGIHEQYF.

The chain has TRBV28 and TRBJ2-5; 11 nucleotides align to TRBD2. J was trimmed by 5 bases and V by 3 bases; bases with no gene match: 11. The V gene's germline CDR1 is MDHEN and CDR2 SYDVKM. The CDR3 has 17 residues. CDR3: CASSLALLAGVEETQYF. The CDR3 DNA reads TGTGCCAGCAGTTTGGCCCTACTAGCGGGAGTCGAGGAGACCCAGTACTTC.

This clonotype was picked up a small number of times. The chain recombines TRBV7-2 with TRBJ2-1, with 9 bases that match TRBD2. CDR3 length: 17 amino acids. From germline, CDR1 is SGHTA and CDR2 FQGNSA. The junction had 4 bases not matched to a gene; V was cut back by 1 base and J by 0 bases. CDR3 DNA sequence: TGTGCCAGCAGCTTAGGGGGACTAGCTATCTCCTACAATGAGCAGTTCTTC. Protein: CASSLGGLAISYNEQFF.

The gene calls are TRBV21-1 and TRBJ2-7; the D call in the table, TRBD1, was not verified against the DNA. TRBV21-1 is recorded as a pseudogene. CDR3 length: 15 amino acids. CDR3 coding DNA: TGTGCCAGCAGTCAAACAGGCGGGACCCACAACGAGCAGTACTTC. Protein sequence: CASSQTGGTHNEQYF.

The chain carries TRBV7-2 and TRBJ2-5, with TRBD1 matching over 9 bases. V lost 1 base and J lost 6; bases outside the gene matches: 6. The CDR3 covers 15 residues. Per germline, CDR1 SGHTA and CDR2 FQGNSA. The CDR3 reads CASSLEGTGIKTQYF. The CDR3 DNA follows: TGTGCCAGCAGCTTAGAAGGGACAGGGATTAAGACCCAGTACTTC. The variable domain in full, with the rest retrieved from reference TRBV7-2 and TRBJ2-5, is GAGVSQSPSNKVTEKGKDVELRCDPISGHTALYWYRQSLGQGLEFLIYFQGNSAPDKSGLPSDRFSAERTGGSVSTLTIQRTQQEDSAVYLCASSLEGTGIKTQYFGPGTRLLVL.

This clonotype was seen a handful of times. This chain joins TRBV11-2 and TRBJ2-3; no firm D call. The V end lost 5 bases, the J end lost 0 bases, and 21 bases lay between the germline ends. The CDR3 is 18 residues long. The V gene's germline CDR1 is SGHAT and CDR2 FQNNGV. The CDR3 spells CASSVRPPLAWSTDTQYF. DNA for the CDR3: TGTGCCAGCAGCGTGAGGCCCCCGTTGGCATGGAGCACAGATACGCAGTATTTT.

This clonotype came up a few times. The chain recombines TRBV29-1 with TRBJ2-2; D is possibly TRBD2 (7 bases). Per germline, CDR1 SQVTM and CDR2 ANQGSEA. Trimming stripped 6 bases from V and 7 bases from J, with 18 bases between. The CDR3 has 14 residues. The CDR3 sequence: CSVTLGGPVGELFF. The CDR3 nucleotides are TGCAGCGTAACCCTCGGGGGGCCGGTCGGGGAGCTGTTTTTT.

In its sample, this clonotype was seen a few times. The chain employs TRBV10-3 and TRBJ1-6; D perhaps matches TRBD1 (5 bases). This CDR3 is 13 amino acids long. Germline V gene sequence: CDR1 ENHRY, CDR2 SYGVKD. V lost 6 bases and J 10 bases, leaving 13 bases between the germline ends. Here the CDR3 reads CAIRGDQSSPLHF. In nucleotides, the CDR3 is TGTGCCATCAGAGGGGACCAGAGCTCACCCCTCCACTTT.

This clonotype showed up just a few times. The chain has TRBV5-1 and TRBJ1-2; a weak D match, TRBD1 (5 bases). Germline V gene lookup returns CDR1 SGHRS and CDR2 YFSETQ. This CDR3 region has 14 residues. Trimming pared 4 bases from V and 9 bases from J, leaving 19 bases between. The CDR3 region is CASSVGTVERSYTF. The CDR3 DNA follows: TGCGCCAGCAGCGTAGGGACCGTCGAGAGGAGCTACACCTTC.

The rearrangement links TRBV6-1 to TRBJ1-6; 9 nucleotides line up with TRBD1. Per the germline V gene, CDR1 is MNHNS and CDR2 is SASEGT. The V segment lost 6 bases and the J segment 3 bases; nucleotides outside the gene matches: 6. The CDR3 covers 16 residues. CDR3 in amino acids: CASRPTGGLYNSPLHF. The DNA for the CDR3 is TGTGCCAGCAGACCTACAGGGGGCCTCTATAATTCACCCCTCCACTTT.

This clonotype appeared a few times. This chain joins TRBV7-6 and TRBJ2-1, with D unresolved. Germline values: CDR1 SGHVS, CDR2 FNYEAQ. Trimming removed 5 bases from V and 3 bases from J, with 14 bases in between. The CDR3 is made up of 15 amino acids. CDR3 sequence (DNA): TGTGCCAGCAGCCCTGATTACGGGTTCTACAATGAGCAGTTCTTC. The encoded protein is CASSPDYGFYNEQFF.

This clonotype was counted only a few times. V usage is TRBV12-3 or TRBV12-4 and J usage is TRBJ2-7, with TRBD2 matching 9 bases. The CDR3 spans 15 residues. V lost 5 bases to trimming and J lost 4 bases; unmatched junction nucleotides: 9. CDR3 sequence reads: CASSPSWREGYEQYF. The CDR3, as DNA: TGTGCCAGCAGTCCCTCGTGGCGGGAGGGTTACGAGCAGTACTTC.

The chain uses TRBV5-5 and TRBJ2-4; perhaps TRBD2 as D (5 bases). The CDR3 length is 12 residues. CDR1 is SGHKS and CDR2 is YYEKEE in the germline V gene (reference sequence). Trimming stripped 1 base from V and 9 bases from J, with 8 bases between. The CDR3 region has the DNA TGTGCCAGCAGCTTGTTAGGAGGCATTCAGTACTTC. Protein: CASSLLGGIQYF.

This clonotype was picked up a small number of times. The chain combines TRBV20-1 with TRBJ1-1; no clear D gene. The CDR3 consists of 14 residues. Trimming pared 3 bases from V and 0 bases from J, leaving 11 bases between. Germline loops: CDR1 DFQATT, CDR2 SNEGSKA (reference sequence). The CDR3 loop is CSASSPTVNTEAFF. In nucleotides, the CDR3 is TGCAGTGCTAGTTCTCCGACGGTGAACACTGAAGCTTTCTTT.

This clonotype was detected only a few times. This chain joins TRBV12-3 or TRBV12-4 and TRBJ1-3; no reliable D call. The CDR3 consists of 14 residues. Trimming took off 5 bases at V and 2 bases at J, with 10 bases between the two ends. The CDR3 region is CASSHTAPGNTIYF. The DNA of the CDR3 is TGTGCCAGCAGTCATACCGCCCCTGGAAACACCATATATTTT.

V and J are TRBV5-1 and TRBJ2-5, with 8 bases identical to TRBD2. The CDR3 length is 17 residues. Germline V CDR1 and CDR2: SGHRS, YFSETQ. The V segment lost 0 bases and the J segment 1 base; nucleotides outside the gene matches: 8. The DNA for the CDR3 is TGCGCCAGCAGCTTGGGCTCCAGCGGGAGCCCCCAAGAGACCCAGTACTTC. Its translation is CASSLGSSGSPQETQYF.